This paragraph covers one T cell receptor beta chain sequence. The sample belongs to a study of blood T cell repertoires in COVID-19. Study at large: Some COVID-19 samples were acute and others convalescent; all came from the United States, Italy and Spain. PBMCs, B-cell-depleted T cells, or T cells provided the cDNA or gDNA that made up the material.

Authors' analysis steps: Counts of nucleated cells, estimated from reference gene primer amplification, were obtained. TCRdb's copy holds only in-frame clones and misses some; the assay was immunoSEQ multiplex PCR. From that table come the V and J calls and clone size; the DNA was used to work out D and trimming. The sample carries approximately 300,000 clones, around 83% recorded once. With V trimmed by 5 bases and J by 7 bases, 15 bases remained unmatched. CDR3 length equals 17 residues. The germline V gene has CDR1 MNHNY and CDR2 SVGAGI (reference sequence). The chain employs TRBV6-6 and TRBJ2-7; 12 bases align to TRBD2. The sequencing input was peripheral blood. The TCR comes from a woman between 50 and 59 years old with acute or convalescent COVID-19. CDR3 sequence reads: CASSPRTSGILVGEQYF. As DNA, the CDR3 is TGTGCCAGCAGTCCTCGGACTAGCGGGATCTTGGTTGGGGAGCAGTACTTC.